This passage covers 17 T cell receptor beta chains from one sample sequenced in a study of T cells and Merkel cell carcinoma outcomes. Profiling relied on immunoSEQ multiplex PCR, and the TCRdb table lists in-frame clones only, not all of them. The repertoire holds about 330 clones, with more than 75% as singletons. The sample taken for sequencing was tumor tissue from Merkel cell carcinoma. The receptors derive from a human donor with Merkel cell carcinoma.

This CDR3 is CASSPSGKAPYNEQFF. CDR3 bases: TGTGCCAGCTCACCTTCCGGGAAAGCCCCCTACAATGAGCAGTTCTTC. The V call is TRBV18, the J call TRBJ2-1; maybe TRBD2 (5 bases). Between the trimmed V and J ends, which lost 3 bases and 2 bases, there was a span of 14 bases. Germline values: CDR1 KGHSH, CDR2 LQKENI. This CDR3 comprises 16 residues.

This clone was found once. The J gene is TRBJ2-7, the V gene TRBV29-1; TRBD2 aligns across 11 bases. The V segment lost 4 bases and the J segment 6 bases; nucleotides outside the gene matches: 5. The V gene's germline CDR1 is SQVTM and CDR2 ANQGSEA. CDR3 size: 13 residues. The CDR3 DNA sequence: TGCAGCGTTGCTAGCGGGAGGCTGCGCGAGCAGTACTTC. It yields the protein CSVASGRLREQYF.

This CDR3 is CASSNLGNTGELFF. CDR3 nucleotide sequence: TGTGCCAGCAGCAATCTGGGGAACACCGGGGAGCTGTTTTTT. The chain has TRBV11-3 and TRBJ2-2; no reliable D call. CDR1 and CDR2 from the germline V gene are SGHNT and YENEEA. The V and J ends lost 5 bases and 1 base respectively, with 8 bases between them. This CDR3 is 14 amino acids long.

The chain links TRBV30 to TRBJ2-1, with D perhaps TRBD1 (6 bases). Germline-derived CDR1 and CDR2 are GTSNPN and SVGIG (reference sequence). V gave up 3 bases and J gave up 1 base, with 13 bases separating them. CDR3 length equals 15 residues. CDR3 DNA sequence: TGTGCCTGGAGCCCGGACAGCGTTTCCTACAATGAGCAGTTCTTC. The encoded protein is CAWSPDSVSYNEQFF.

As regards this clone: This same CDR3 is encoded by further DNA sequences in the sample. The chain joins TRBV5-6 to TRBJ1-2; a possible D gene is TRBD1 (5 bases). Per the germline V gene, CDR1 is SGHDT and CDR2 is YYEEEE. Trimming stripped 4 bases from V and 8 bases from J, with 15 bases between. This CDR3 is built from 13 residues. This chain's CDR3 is CASSPQGGRGYTF. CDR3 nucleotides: TGTGCCAGCAGCCCGCAGGGAGGGAGAGGCTACACCTTC.

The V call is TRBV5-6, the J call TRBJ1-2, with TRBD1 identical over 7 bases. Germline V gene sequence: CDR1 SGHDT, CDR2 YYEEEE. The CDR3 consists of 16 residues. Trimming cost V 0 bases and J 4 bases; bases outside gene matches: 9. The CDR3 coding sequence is TGTGCCAGCAGCTTGGCCGGGGCAGGGGGAGGCTATGGCTACACCTTC. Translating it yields CASSLAGAGGGYGYTF.

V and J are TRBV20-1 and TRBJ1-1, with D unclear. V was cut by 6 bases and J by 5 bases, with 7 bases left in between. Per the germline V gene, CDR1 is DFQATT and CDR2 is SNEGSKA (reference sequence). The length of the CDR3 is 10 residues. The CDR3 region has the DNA TGCAGTGCAGGGATTACTGAAGCTTTCTTT. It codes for CSAGITEAFF.

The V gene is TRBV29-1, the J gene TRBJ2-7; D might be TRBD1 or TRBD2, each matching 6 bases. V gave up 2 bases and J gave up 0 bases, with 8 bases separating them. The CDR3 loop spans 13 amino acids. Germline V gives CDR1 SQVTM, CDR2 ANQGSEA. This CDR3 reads CSVERGDSYEQYF. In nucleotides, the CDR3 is TGCAGCGTTGAAAGGGGGGACTCCTACGAGCAGTACTTC.

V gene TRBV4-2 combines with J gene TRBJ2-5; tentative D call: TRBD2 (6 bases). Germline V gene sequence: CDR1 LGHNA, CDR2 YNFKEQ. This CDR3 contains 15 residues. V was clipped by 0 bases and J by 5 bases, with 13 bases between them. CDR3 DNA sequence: TGTGCCAGCAGCCAAGACAGGAGGGCGGTGGAGACCCAGTACTTC. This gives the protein CASSQDRRAVETQYF.

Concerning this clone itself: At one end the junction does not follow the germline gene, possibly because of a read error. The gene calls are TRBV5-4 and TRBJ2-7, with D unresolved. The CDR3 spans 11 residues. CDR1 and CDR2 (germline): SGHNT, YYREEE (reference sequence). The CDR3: CASSFNYEQYF. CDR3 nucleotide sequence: TGTGCCAGCAGCTTTAACTACGAGCAGTATTTC.

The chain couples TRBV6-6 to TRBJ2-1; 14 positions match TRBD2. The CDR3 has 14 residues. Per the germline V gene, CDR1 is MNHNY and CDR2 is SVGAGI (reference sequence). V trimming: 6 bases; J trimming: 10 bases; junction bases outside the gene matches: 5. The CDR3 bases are TGTGCCAGCAGCTGGGGACTAGCGGGAGACGAGCAGTTCTTC. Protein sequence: CASSWGLAGDEQFF.

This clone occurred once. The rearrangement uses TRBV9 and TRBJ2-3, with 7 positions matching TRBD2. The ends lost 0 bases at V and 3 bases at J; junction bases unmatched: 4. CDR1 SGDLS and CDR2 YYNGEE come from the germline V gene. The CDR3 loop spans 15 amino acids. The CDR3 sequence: CASSVVEGLTDTQYF. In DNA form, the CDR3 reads TGTGCCAGCAGCGTAGTTGAGGGACTAACAGATACGCAGTATTTT.

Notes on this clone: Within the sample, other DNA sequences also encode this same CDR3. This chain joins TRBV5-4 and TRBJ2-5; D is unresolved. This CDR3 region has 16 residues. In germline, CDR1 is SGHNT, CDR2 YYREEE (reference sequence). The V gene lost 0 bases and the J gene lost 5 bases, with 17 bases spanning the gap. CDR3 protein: CASSLDEDSTRETQYF. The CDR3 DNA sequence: TGTGCCAGCAGCTTGGACGAGGATAGTACGAGGGAGACCCAGTACTTC.

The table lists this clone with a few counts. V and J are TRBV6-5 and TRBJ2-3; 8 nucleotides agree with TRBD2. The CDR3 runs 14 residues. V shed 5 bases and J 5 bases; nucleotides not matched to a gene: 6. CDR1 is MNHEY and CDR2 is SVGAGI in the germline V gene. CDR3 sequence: CASSKTSAGDTQYF. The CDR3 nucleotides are TGTGCCAGCAGTAAGACTAGCGCTGGAGATACGCAGTATTTT.

Here the CDR3 DNA reads TGTGCCAGCAATCCGGACACTAATAACTATGGCTACACCTTC. The encoded protein is CASNPDTNNYGYTF. The chain couples TRBV25-1 to TRBJ1-2, with D tentatively TRBD1 (5 bases). This CDR3 has 14 residues. From germline, CDR1 is MGHDK and CDR2 SYGVNS. The V end was cut by 7 bases, the J end by 1 base, with 13 bases between.

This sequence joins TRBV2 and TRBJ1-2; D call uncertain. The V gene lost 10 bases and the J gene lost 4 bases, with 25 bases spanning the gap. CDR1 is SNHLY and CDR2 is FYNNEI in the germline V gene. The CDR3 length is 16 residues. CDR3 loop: CATKPGSTLNPYGYTF. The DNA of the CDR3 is TGTGCCACCAAGCCCGGCTCAACCTTAAACCCCTATGGCTACACCTTC.

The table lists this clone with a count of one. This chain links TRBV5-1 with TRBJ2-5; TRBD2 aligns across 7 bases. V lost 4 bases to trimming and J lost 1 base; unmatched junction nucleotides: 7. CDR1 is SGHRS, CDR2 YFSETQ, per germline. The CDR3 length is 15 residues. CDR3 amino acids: CASSEGGSTQETQYF. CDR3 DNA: TGCGCCAGCAGCGAGGGCGGGAGTACCCAAGAGACCCAGTACTTC.